The clone carrying this T cell receptor beta chain was counted only a few times. Assay used: immunoSEQ multiplex PCR; TCRdb lists only in-frame clones, some missing. In the table there are roughly 400,000 clones, roughly 90% of which are singletons. The data originate from a study of blood T cell repertoires in COVID-19. This receptor was taken from a woman under 30 who had been exposed to COVID-19. Sequencing was performed on PBMCs or T cells enriched from blood (not recorded which).

The CDR3: CASSLPGQTNQPQHF. Written as DNA, the CDR3 is TGTGCCAGCAGCCTCCCGGGACAGACCAATCAGCCCCAGCATTTT. This chain connects TRBV28 to TRBJ1-5, with 7 bases that match TRBD1. Germline trimming cut 6 bases from V and 3 bases from J; bases unmatched to any gene: 8. This CDR3 is built from 15 residues. Per the germline V gene, CDR1 is MDHEN and CDR2 is SYDVKM.